This is a list of T cell receptor beta chains from one sample in a study of identical twins. TCRdb re-called the 5' RACE reads through MiXCR, storing one row per CDR3 protein. The sample lists 420,000 or so distinct CDR3 sequences, roughly 18% occurring once. Sequencing used naive T cells sorted from blood. The receptors originated from a man aged 45-65 years in good health. The CDR3 runs from the conserved cysteine through the conserved F or W. The D gene is left open where the match is weak. Size tells how often a clone was seen (once, few, many) or the class of an expanded clone, and some rows leave it out.

clone_size,d_call,v_call,j_call,cdr3_nt,cdr3_aa
-,-,TRBV3-1,TRBJ1-1,TGTGCCAGCAGCCGGGGCACTCAGAGATTTGAAGCTTTCTTT,CASSRGTQRFEAFF
few,-,TRBV20-1,TRBJ1-2,TGCAGTGCTAGTTCAGTATCTAACTATGGCTACACCTTC,CSASSVSNYGYTF
-,TRBD1,TRBV6-2/TRBV6-3,TRBJ2-3,TGTGCCAGCAGACGGGACAGCTCAGATACGCAGTATTTT,CASRRDSSDTQYF
-,-,TRBV5-1,TRBJ2-7,TGCGCCAGCAGCTTGTGGGGGGGCGGTTCCTCCTACGAGCAGTACTTC,CASSLWGGGSSYEQYF
-,-,TRBV11-2,TRBJ1-4,TGTGCCAGCAGCTTATACGGATTCACAACTAATGAAAAACTGTTTTTT,CASSLYGFTTNEKLFF
-,TRBD1,TRBV6-1,TRBJ2-1,TGTGCCAGCAAGGCCGGGACAGGGGGCGGTTATGAGCAGTTCTTC,CASKAGTGGGYEQFF
few,-,TRBV20-1,TRBJ2-3,TGCAGCCGATCGCGGAGCACAGATACGCAGTATTTT,CSRSRSTDTQYF
-,-,TRBV10-3,TRBJ2-7,TGTGCCATCAGTGAGTGGGAGGAAGCCCACGAGCAGTACTTC,CAISEWEEAHEQYF
-,-,TRBV27,TRBJ1-1,TGTGCCAGCAGCCCATATACAGTGAACACTGAAGCTTTCTTT,CASSPYTVNTEAFF
few,TRBD2,TRBV7-9,TRBJ2-1,TGTGCCAGCAGCGCTCCGGGACTAGCGGGGGTAAATGAGCAGTTCTTC,CASSAPGLAGVNEQFF
many,-,TRBV12-3/TRBV12-4,TRBJ1-2,TGTGCCAGCAGTTTACTGTGGGGGGCAGGTGGCTACACCTTC,CASSLLWGAGGYTF
-,-,TRBV6-2/TRBV6-3,TRBJ1-5,TGTGCCAGCAGTTTATTTTTCCGGGGGGGCGATCAGCCCCAGCATTTT,CASSLFFRGGDQPQHF